The rows below give T cell receptor beta chains drawn from one sample of a study of CD8+ T cells in alopecia areata. Repertoires were generated with immunoSEQ multiplex PCR, while TCRdb's copy carries only in-frame clones and drops some. The sample carries around 100,000 clones, approximately 52% recorded once. Sequencing was performed on CD4+ T cells sorted from blood. These receptor sequences come from a human donor in good health. CDR3s include the opening cysteine and the closing phenylalanine or tryptophan. Fields, in order: V gene, J gene, D gene, clone size, CDR3 DNA, CDR3 protein. D genes are given only for firm matches. Size tells how often a clone was seen (once, few, many) or the class of an expanded clone, and some rows leave it out.

v_gene: TRBV28; j_gene: TRBJ2-7; d_gene: .; abundance: once; CDR3nt: TGTGCCAGCAGGGGGGGACTTGGAGGAAGCTACGAGCAGTACTTC; CDR3aa: CASRGGLGGSYEQYF
v_gene: TRBV4-1; j_gene: TRBJ2-7; d_gene: .; abundance: .; CDR3nt: TGCGCCAGCAGCCAAGATGAGGGGACGGGTAAACAGTACTTC; CDR3aa: CASSQDEGTGKQYF
v_gene: TRBV23-1; j_gene: TRBJ1-2; d_gene: TRBD1; abundance: .; CDR3nt: TGCGCCAGCGGGACAGTAGGGGGCTACACCTTC; CDR3aa: CASGTVGGYTF
v_gene: TRBV5-1; j_gene: TRBJ2-2; d_gene: TRBD2; abundance: .; CDR3nt: TGCGCCAGCAGTGTAGCGGGGATGAACACCGGGGAGCTGTTTTTT; CDR3aa: CASSVAGMNTGELFF
v_gene: TRBV28; j_gene: TRBJ1-2; d_gene: TRBD1; abundance: few; CDR3nt: TGTGCCAGCAGCCTCGGACAGGCCGACTATGGCTACACCTTC; CDR3aa: CASSLGQADYGYTF
v_gene: TRBV10-3; j_gene: TRBJ1-5; d_gene: TRBD1; abundance: .; CDR3nt: TGTGCCATCAGTGAGTCGGCGACAGGGAGAGGGCCCCAGCATTTT; CDR3aa: CAISESATGRGPQHF
v_gene: TRBV27; j_gene: TRBJ2-7; d_gene: TRBD2; abundance: .; CDR3nt: TGTGCCAGCAGTCCACTCTGGACTAGCAGTCGGGAGCAGTACTTC; CDR3aa: CASSPLWTSSREQYF
v_gene: TRBV7-2; j_gene: TRBJ2-1; d_gene: .; abundance: few; CDR3nt: TGTGCCAGCAGACTGCCCGGGAGCTCCTACAATGAGCAGTTCTTC; CDR3aa: CASRLPGSSYNEQFF
v_gene: TRBV7-9; j_gene: TRBJ2-1; d_gene: TRBD1; abundance: .; CDR3nt: TGTGCCAGCAGCGCCACCGGGACAGGGGTTGAGCAGTTCTTC; CDR3aa: CASSATGTGVEQFF
v_gene: TRBV29-1; j_gene: TRBJ1-1; d_gene: .; abundance: few; CDR3nt: TGCAGCGCAATACTGAACACTGAAGCTTTCTTT; CDR3aa: CSAILNTEAFF
v_gene: TRBV4-3; j_gene: TRBJ2-7; d_gene: TRBD2; abundance: .; CDR3nt: TGCGCCAGCAGCCTCAAGCGGGGGGCTTACGAGCAGTACTTC; CDR3aa: CASSLKRGAYEQYF
v_gene: TRBV2; j_gene: TRBJ2-5; d_gene: .; abundance: .; CDR3nt: TGTGCCAGCGTGGCGGAAGAGACCCAGTACTTC; CDR3aa: CASVAEETQYF
v_gene: TRBV2; j_gene: TRBJ2-7; d_gene: TRBD1; abundance: .; CDR3nt: TGTGCCAGCAGTTGGGACAGGGGGAACTACGAGCAGTACTTC; CDR3aa: CASSWDRGNYEQYF
v_gene: TRBV6-5; j_gene: TRBJ2-3; d_gene: .; abundance: .; CDR3nt: TGTGCCAGCAGTTACAGGGGACAAACAGATACGCAGTATTTT; CDR3aa: CASSYRGQTDTQYF
v_gene: TRBV29-1; j_gene: TRBJ2-3; d_gene: .; abundance: .; CDR3nt: TGCAGCGTTGCGGGACAACCCTTCACAGATACGCAGTATTTT; CDR3aa: CSVAGQPFTDTQYF
v_gene: TRBV2; j_gene: TRBJ2-1; d_gene: .; abundance: few; CDR3nt: TGTGCCAGCATCCCAGGACACTCGAGCTCCTACAATGAGCAGTTCTTC; CDR3aa: CASIPGHSSSYNEQFF
v_gene: TRBV30; j_gene: TRBJ2-6; d_gene: .; abundance: once; CDR3nt: TGTGCCTGGAGGAGGGTGTGGGGTGTGGCCAACGTCCTGACTTTC; CDR3aa: CAWRRVWGVANVLTF
v_gene: TRBV7-9; j_gene: TRBJ1-2; d_gene: .; abundance: .; CDR3nt: TGTGCCAGCAGCCCCAGTGCGTCAGTCAAATATAACTATGGCTACACCTTC; CDR3aa: CASSPSASVKYNYGYTF
v_gene: TRBV29-1; j_gene: TRBJ2-5; d_gene: TRBD2; abundance: .; CDR3nt: TGCAGCGCATCTGATACTAGCGGGGGGCCGCAAGAGACCCAGTACTTC; CDR3aa: CSASDTSGGPQETQYF
v_gene: TRBV28; j_gene: TRBJ1-5; d_gene: TRBD1; abundance: .; CDR3nt: TGTGCCAGCACCCCGGACAGGGGATCAGATCAGCCCCAGCATTTT; CDR3aa: CASTPDRGSDQPQHF